Presented here are 11 T cell receptor beta chains from one specimen sequenced in a study of blood T cells in healthy people across ages. A second PCR of 7 to 11 cycles used a sample-barcoded 5' primer and a J-beta primer mix. One entry per CDR3 protein results from TCRdb running MiXCR on the 5' RACE reads. The repertoire has about 720,000 distinct CDR3 sequences, 20% to 25% of them found once; the top ten carry under 4.5%. This sample also belongs to another study, concerning T cells of mothers and their children.

The specimen sequenced was blood. These receptors originate from a boy aged 5-17 years in good health.

This clonotype was seen a few times. This rearrangement joins TRBV20-1 to TRBJ1-2; D possibly corresponds to TRBD1 (5 bases). The CDR3 has 12 residues. Germline V gene sequence: CDR1 DFQATT, CDR2 SNEGSKA (reference sequence). V was trimmed by 3 bases and J by 4 bases, leaving 9 bases between them. For the CDR3, the DNA is TGCAGTGCTAGTAGGACATCCTATGGCTACACCTTC. It yields the protein CSASRTSYGYTF.

This clonotype was observed a handful of times. The rearrangement links TRBV6-6 to TRBJ2-5, with D possibly TRBD1 on 6 matching bases. Germline V gene data show CDR1 as MNHNY and CDR2 as SVGAGI (reference sequence). V lost 2 bases to trimming and J lost 4 bases, with 11 bases between them. The CDR3 totals 14 residues. Written as DNA, the CDR3 is TGTGCCAGCAGTTACATGGGCAGGGGAGAGACCCAGTACTTC. It encodes CASSYMGRGETQYF.

Comments on this clonotype: Its ends do not fully match the called genes, so a read error is possible. The chain joins TRBV11-2 to TRBJ2-5; 9 bases are a match to TRBD1. The CDR3 length is 15 residues. Germline CDR1 is SGHAT and CDR2 is FQNNGV. The CDR3 DNA is TGTGCCAGCAGCTTAGGGACGACAGGGGGGGAGACCCGGTACTTC. Translated: CASSLGTTGGETRYF.

J is TRBJ2-7 and V is TRBV12-3 or TRBV12-4; D may be TRBD1 or TRBD2 (5 bases each). There are 14 residues in the CDR3. Deletions cut 8 bases from V and 6 bases from J, with 20 bases between. The CDR3 DNA reads TGTGCCAGCTCCCTTGAGGGGCGCTCGGGCGAGCAGTACTTC. As protein: CASSLEGRSGEQYF.

The sample holds many counts of this clonotype. The genes are TRBV27 and TRBJ1-5; D not resolved. Germline CDR1 is MNHEY and CDR2 is SMNVEV (reference sequence). Trimming cost V 9 bases and J 5 bases, with 14 bases left between them. The CDR3 has 13 amino acids. CDR3 nucleotides: TGTGCCAGTGGTACATCGAGCCATCAGCCCCAGCATTTT. Protein: CASGTSSHQPQHF.

At least ten counts were recorded for this clonotype. V and J are TRBV12-3 or TRBV12-4 and TRBJ2-4; D might be TRBD1 (6 bases). The CDR3 length is 13 residues. Deletions cut 5 bases from V and 7 bases from J, with 12 bases between. The CDR3 spells CASSPNQGNIQYF. The CDR3, as DNA: TGTGCCAGCAGTCCGAACCAGGGGAACATTCAGTACTTC.

The chain combines TRBV12-3 or TRBV12-4 with TRBJ2-5; 8 nucleotides line up with TRBD2. CDR3 length: 18 residues. The J segment lost 2 bases and the V segment lost 5 bases, leaving 16 bases of the junction unmatched. The CDR3 protein is CASSPVAGTLLTQETQYF. Here the CDR3 DNA reads TGTGCCAGCAGTCCAGTAGCGGGGACATTACTAACGCAAGAGACCCAGTACTTC.

The chain combines TRBV7-9 with TRBJ2-3; no clear D gene. Looked up from germline, CDR1 is SEHNR and CDR2 is FQNEAQ (reference sequence). This CDR3 has 15 residues. The V end was cut by 6 bases, the J end by 1 base, with 14 bases between. This CDR3 is CASSLLIVGTDTQYF. In DNA, the CDR3 is TGTGCCAGCAGTCTTCTAATCGTAGGCACAGATACGCAGTATTTT.

A few counts support this clonotype. The rearrangement uses TRBV12-3 or TRBV12-4 and TRBJ2-3; D not resolved. Trimming cost V 5 bases and J 9 bases, with 21 bases left between them. The CDR3 is 15 residues long. CDR3 residues: CASSPEPGFYSTQYF. CDR3 coding DNA: TGTGCCAGCAGTCCCGAACCCGGGTTCTATTCGACGCAGTATTTT.

This clonotype has more than one count but fewer than ten. The V and J genes are TRBV27 and TRBJ2-3; maybe TRBD2 (6 bases). V was shortened by 2 bases and J by 3 bases, with 15 bases between the two germline ends. Germline lookup yields CDR1 MNHEY and CDR2 SMNVEV (reference sequence). The CDR3 has 16 residues. The CDR3 here is CASSLNRGSLTDTQYF. The DNA for the CDR3 is TGTGCCAGCAGTTTAAACCGGGGGAGCCTTACAGATACGCAGTATTTT.

This chain uses TRBV7-9 with TRBJ1-1; 7 nucleotides agree with TRBD1. CDR1 is SEHNR and CDR2 is FQNEAQ in the germline V gene (reference sequence). The V and J ends lost 2 bases and 7 bases, in that order; junction bases with no gene match: 7. The CDR3 is made up of 14 amino acids. The CDR3 DNA sequence: TGTGCCAGCAGCTTATCGTGGGACAGCCTTGAAGCTTTCTTT. As protein: CASSLSWDSLEAFF.